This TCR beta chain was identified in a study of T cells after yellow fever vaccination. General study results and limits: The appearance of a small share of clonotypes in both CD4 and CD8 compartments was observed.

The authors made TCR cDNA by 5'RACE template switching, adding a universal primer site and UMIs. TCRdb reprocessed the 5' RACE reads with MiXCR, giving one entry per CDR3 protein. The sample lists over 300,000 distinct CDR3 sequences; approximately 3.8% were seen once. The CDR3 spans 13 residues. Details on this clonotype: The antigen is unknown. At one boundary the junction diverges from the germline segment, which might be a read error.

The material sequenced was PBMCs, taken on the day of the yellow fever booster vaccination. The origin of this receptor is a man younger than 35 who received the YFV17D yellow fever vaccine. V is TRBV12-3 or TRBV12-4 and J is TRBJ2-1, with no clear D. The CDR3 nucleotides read TGTGCCAGCAGCTTCGGGCGCTACTATGAGCAGTTCTTC. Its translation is CASSFGRYYEQFF.